The 10 T cell receptor beta chains below come from one sample, sequenced in a study of blood T cell repertoires in COVID-19. TCRdb's copy holds only in-frame clones and misses some; the assay was immunoSEQ multiplex PCR. The repertoire has roughly 230,000 clones, around 81% of them found once; the top ten carry around 6.8%. Sequenced sample: peripheral blood. These receptors all come from a woman aged 60-75 years with active or convalescent COVID-19.

This rearrangement joins TRBV2 to TRBJ2-5, with D possibly TRBD2 on 6 matching bases. Germline assignment: CDR1 SNHLY and CDR2 FYNNEI. This CDR3 has 12 amino acids. Trimming took off 4 bases at V and 4 bases at J, with 7 bases between the two ends. The CDR3 region is CASSVGGETQYF. The CDR3 bases are TGTGCCAGCAGTGTCGGGGGAGAGACCCAGTACTTC.

J is TRBJ1-5 and V is TRBV19, with TRBD1 identical over 9 bases. V trimming: 6 bases; J trimming: 9 bases; junction bases outside the gene matches: 6. Germline V gene lookup returns CDR1 LNHDA and CDR2 SQIVND (reference sequence). This CDR3 has 13 amino acids. The CDR3 loop reads CASRDRGDRPQHF. The CDR3 DNA is TGTGCCAGTAGAGACAGGGGGGATCGGCCCCAGCATTTT.

The chain carries TRBV5-1 and TRBJ2-7; D is ambiguous. V lost 1 base and J 0 bases, leaving 5 bases between the germline ends. The CDR3 totals 13 residues. Germline CDR1 reads SGHRS; CDR2 reads YFSETQ. CDR3 residues: CASSLSSSYEQYF. Written as DNA, the CDR3 is TGCGCCAGCAGCTTGTCCAGCTCCTACGAGCAGTACTTC.

Only one count was recorded for this clone. This rearrangement joins TRBV2 to TRBJ2-2, with D perhaps matching TRBD1 (6 bases). V was pared by 7 bases and J by 5 bases, with 11 bases between. The CDR3 has 13 amino acids. CDR1 is SNHLY and CDR2 is FYNNEI in the germline V gene. CDR3: CASIQGWTGELFF. Here the CDR3 DNA reads TGTGCCAGCATTCAGGGGTGGACCGGGGAGCTGTTTTTT.

This chain connects TRBV5-1 to TRBJ2-3; TRBD2 matches 10 bases. The CDR3 extends over 14 amino acids. V lost 0 bases, J lost 13 bases, and 8 bases stayed unmatched. Germline assignment: CDR1 SGHRS and CDR2 YFSETQ. CDR3 bases: TGCGCCAGCAGCTTGGCGGCTAGCGGGGGCCCGGAGTATTTT. Translation gives CASSLAASGGPEYF.

The chain uses TRBV10-3 and TRBJ2-1, with 8 bases matching TRBD2. The V and J ends lost 2 bases and 6 bases, in that order; junction bases with no gene match: 6. CDR1 is ENHRY, CDR2 SYGVKD, per germline. The CDR3 contains 15 residues. The CDR3 protein is CAISEILAGSNEQFF. CDR3 DNA sequence: TGTGCCATCAGTGAGATATTAGCGGGGAGCAATGAGCAGTTCTTC.

V usage is TRBV6-5 and J usage is TRBJ1-5; D not certain. Germline CDR1 is MNHEY and CDR2 is SVGAGI. The V end lost 7 bases, the J end lost 4 bases, and 14 bases lay between the germline ends. The CDR3 covers 14 residues. For the CDR3, the DNA is TGTGCCAGCACCCCTGCTGGCCTTAATCAGCCCCAGCATTTT. This encodes CASTPAGLNQPQHF.

The CDR3 here is CASHRGTGGTSNYGYTF. Written as DNA, the CDR3 is TGTGCCAGTCATCGGGGCACAGGGGGCACTTCTAACTATGGCTACACCTTC. V is TRBV19 and J is TRBJ1-2, with TRBD1 identical over 9 bases. V lost 8 bases, J lost 0 bases, and 13 bases stayed unmatched. The germline CDR1 and CDR2 sequences are LNHDA and SQIVND (reference sequence). The CDR3 loop spans 17 amino acids.

The gene calls are TRBV11-2 and TRBJ2-2, with D possibly matching TRBD2 (6 bases). The CDR3 length is 15 residues. Looked up from germline, CDR1 is SGHAT and CDR2 is FQNNGV. V was trimmed by 5 bases and J by 5 bases, leaving 15 bases between them. CDR3 nucleotide sequence: TGTGCCAGCAGCCTGCACGCCGGGGGTACCGGGGAGCTGTTTTTT. Translating it yields CASSLHAGGTGELFF.

The chain links TRBV3-1 (or the pseudogene TRBV3-2) to TRBJ1-1; D is perhaps TRBD1 (6 bases). Trimming cost V 0 bases and J 0 bases, with 14 bases left between them. Germline CDR1 LGHDT, CDR2 YNNKEL (reference sequence). The CDR3 contains 17 residues. CDR3 nucleotides: TGTGCCAGCAGCCAAGAGATTGTAAGGGGGATGAACACTGAAGCTTTCTTT. Translated: CASSQEIVRGMNTEAFF.